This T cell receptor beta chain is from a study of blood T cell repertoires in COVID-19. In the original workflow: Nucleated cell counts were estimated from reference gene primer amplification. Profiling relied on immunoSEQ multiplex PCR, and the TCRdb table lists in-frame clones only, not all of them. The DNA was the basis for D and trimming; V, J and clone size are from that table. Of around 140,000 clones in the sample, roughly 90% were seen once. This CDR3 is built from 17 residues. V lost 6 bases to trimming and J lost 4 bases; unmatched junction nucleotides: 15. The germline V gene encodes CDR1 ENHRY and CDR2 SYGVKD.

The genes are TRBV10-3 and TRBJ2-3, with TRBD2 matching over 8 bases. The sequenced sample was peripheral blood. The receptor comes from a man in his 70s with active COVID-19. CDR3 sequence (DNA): TGTGCCATCAGCGATCCCTCAGCGGGAGCCGGGGCAGATACGCAGTATTTT. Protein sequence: CAISDPSAGAGADTQYF.